The sequence of this TCR beta chain was determined in a study of blood T cell repertoires in COVID-19. Study information: The United States, Italy and Spain were the sources of the acute and convalescent COVID-19 samples. Nucleic acid was either cDNA or gDNA, and it came from T cells, B-cell-depleted T cells, or PBMCs.

The junction had 11 bases not matched to a gene; V was cut back by 1 base and J by 2 bases. This CDR3 region has 18 residues. CDR1 is SEHNR, CDR2 FQNEAQ, per germline (reference sequence). How the authors handled the data: Reference gene primer amplification in the assay estimated nucleated cell counts. Sequenced by immunoSEQ multiplex PCR; TCRdb stores in-frame clones only, minus some. Clone size and the V and J calls come from that table; the DNA yielded D and trimming. The table records about 74,000 clones, around 93% of them present only once. The source is a woman in her sixties with active COVID-19. Sample: peripheral blood. J is TRBJ2-5 and V is TRBV7-9, with 9 bases lining up with TRBD2. This chain's CDR3 is CASSLGSGGDQLQETQYF. In DNA form, the CDR3 reads TGTGCCAGCAGCTTAGGTAGCGGGGGAGACCAGCTACAAGAGACCCAGTACTTC. The variable domain in full, completed from reference TRBV7-9 and TRBJ2-5, reads DTGVSQNPRHKITKRGQNVTFRCDPISEHNRLYWYRQTLGQGPEFLTYFQNEAQLEKSRLLSDRFSAERPKGSFSTLEIQRTEQGDSAMYLCASSLGSGGDQLQETQYFGPGTRLLVL.